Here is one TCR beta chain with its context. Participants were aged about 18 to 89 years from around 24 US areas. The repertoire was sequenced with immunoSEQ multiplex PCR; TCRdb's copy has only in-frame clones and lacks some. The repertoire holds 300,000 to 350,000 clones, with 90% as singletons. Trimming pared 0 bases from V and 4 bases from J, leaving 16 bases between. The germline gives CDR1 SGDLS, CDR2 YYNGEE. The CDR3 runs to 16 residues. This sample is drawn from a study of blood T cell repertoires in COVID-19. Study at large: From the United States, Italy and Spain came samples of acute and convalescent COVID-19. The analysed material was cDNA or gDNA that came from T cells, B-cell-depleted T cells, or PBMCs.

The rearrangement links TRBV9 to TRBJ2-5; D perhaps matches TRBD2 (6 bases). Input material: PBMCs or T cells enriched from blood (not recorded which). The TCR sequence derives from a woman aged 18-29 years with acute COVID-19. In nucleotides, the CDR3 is TGTGCCAGCAGCGTAGGGGGCGGGGTCTCGTCAGAGACCCAGTACTTC. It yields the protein CASSVGGGVSSETQYF. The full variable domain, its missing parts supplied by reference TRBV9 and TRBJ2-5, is DSGVTQTPKHLITATGQRVTLRCSPRSGDLSVYWYQQSLDQGLQFLIQYYNGEERAKGNILERFSAQQFPDLHSELNLSSLELGDSALYFCASSVGGGVSSETQYFGPGTRLLVL.